This TCR beta chain was identified during a study of cytomegalovirus exposure and HLA in healthy donors. The CDR3 runs 15 residues. The V end was cut by 2 bases, the J end by 2 bases, with 13 bases between. The germline V gene has CDR1 SGHNT and CDR2 YYREEE (reference sequence). In this sample, this clone turned up once. The antigen is unknown. Study-wide results and limits: Compared with the roughly 670-donor mean, an Asian-associated ancestry cluster reportedly had fewer N-insertions, according to a later analysis. Trimming of TCR beta V- and J-genes showed a link, identified in a later analysis, to a missense DCLRE1C variant. As was reported, the classifier diagnosed cytomegalovirus status with high specificity and sensitivity.

The PCR employed 60 Vbeta primers together with 13 Jbeta primers. Libraries were prepared by immunoSEQ multiplex PCR; TCRdb keeps only in-frame clonotypes and omits some of them. The sample gives 100,000 or so clones, 60% to 85% of which show up once; more than 10% is in the top ten. The chain couples TRBV5-4 to TRBJ1-2, with D unresolved. The sample taken for sequencing was PBMCs. The receptor was derived from a woman aged 40 to 50 in good health and CMV-seropositive. CDR3 sequence: CASSFSFEANYGYTF. CDR3 coding DNA: TGTGCCAGCAGCTTCAGTTTCGAGGCAAACTATGGCTACACCTTC.